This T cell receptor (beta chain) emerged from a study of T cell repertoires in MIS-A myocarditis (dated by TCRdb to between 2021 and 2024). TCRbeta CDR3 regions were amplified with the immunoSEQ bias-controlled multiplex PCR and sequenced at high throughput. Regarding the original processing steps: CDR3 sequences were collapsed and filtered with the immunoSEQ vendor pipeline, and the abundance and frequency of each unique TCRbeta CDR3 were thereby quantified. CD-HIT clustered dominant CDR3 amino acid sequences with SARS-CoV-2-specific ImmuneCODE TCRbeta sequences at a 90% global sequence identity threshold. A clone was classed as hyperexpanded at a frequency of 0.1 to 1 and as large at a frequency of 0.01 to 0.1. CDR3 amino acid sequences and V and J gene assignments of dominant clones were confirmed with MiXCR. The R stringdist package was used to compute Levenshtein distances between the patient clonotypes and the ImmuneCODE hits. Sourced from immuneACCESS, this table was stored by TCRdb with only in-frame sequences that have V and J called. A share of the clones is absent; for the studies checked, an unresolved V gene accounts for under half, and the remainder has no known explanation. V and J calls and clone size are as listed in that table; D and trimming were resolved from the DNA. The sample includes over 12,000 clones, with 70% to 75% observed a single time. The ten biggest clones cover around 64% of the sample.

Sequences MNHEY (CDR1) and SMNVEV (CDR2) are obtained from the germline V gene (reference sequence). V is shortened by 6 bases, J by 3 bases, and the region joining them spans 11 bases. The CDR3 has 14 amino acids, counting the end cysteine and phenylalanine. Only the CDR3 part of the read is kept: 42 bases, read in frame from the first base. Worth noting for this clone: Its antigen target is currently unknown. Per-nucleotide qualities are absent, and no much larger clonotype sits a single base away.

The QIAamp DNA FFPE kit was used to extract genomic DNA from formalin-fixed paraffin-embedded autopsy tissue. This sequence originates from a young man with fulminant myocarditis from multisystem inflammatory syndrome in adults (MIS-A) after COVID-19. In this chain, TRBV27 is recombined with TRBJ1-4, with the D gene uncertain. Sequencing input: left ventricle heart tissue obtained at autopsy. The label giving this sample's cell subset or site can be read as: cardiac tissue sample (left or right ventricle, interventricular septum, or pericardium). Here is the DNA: TGTGCCAGCAGCACACTCTTTTCTAATGAAAAACTGTTTTTT. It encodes CASSTLFSNEKLFF.